These 27 T cell receptor beta chains originate from one sample sequenced in a study of cytotoxic CD8 clonotypes in ibrutinib-treated CLL. Libraries were prepared by immunoSEQ multiplex PCR; TCRdb keeps only in-frame clonotypes and omits some of them. The sample holds approximately 280,000 clones; more than 70% are singletons and the top ten take about 5%. Sample: PBMCs, taken at disease progression, from a patient treated with ibrutinib. These TCRs come from a human donor with chronic lymphocytic leukemia.

CDR3 sequence (DNA): TGTGCCAGCAGATCCCCAGGGGTAAGGACTGAAGCTTTCTTT. This codes for CASRSPGVRTEAFF. The chain employs TRBV6-5 and TRBJ1-1; tentatively, D is TRBD1 (6 bases). In germline, CDR1 is MNHEY, CDR2 SVGAGI. The CDR3 runs to 14 residues. V dropped 6 bases and J dropped 5 bases, with 16 bases sitting between them.

The gene calls are TRBV5-6 and TRBJ1-4; D gene ambiguous. The CDR3 runs 17 residues. The germline V gene encodes CDR1 SGHDT and CDR2 YYEEEE. V lost 2 bases to trimming and J lost 0 bases, with 14 bases between them. This chain's CDR3 is CASSLNFLSATNEKLFF. The CDR3 DNA follows: TGTGCCAGCAGCTTAAACTTTCTATCGGCAACTAATGAAAAACTGTTTTTT.

The chain combines TRBV6-6 with TRBJ1-5; perhaps TRBD1 as D (6 bases). The CDR3 spans 12 residues. V lost 5 bases and J 10 bases, leaving 12 bases between the germline ends. Germline V CDR1 and CDR2: MNHNY, SVGAGI (reference sequence). CDR3 DNA sequence: TGTGCCAGCAGTCCGATGACAGGACCCCAGCATTTT. It encodes CASSPMTGPQHF.

The chain joins TRBV9 to TRBJ2-3; maybe TRBD2 (6 bases). Germline V gene lookup returns CDR1 SGDLS and CDR2 YYNGEE. V lost 4 bases, J lost 0 bases, and 18 bases lay in between. The CDR3 covers 17 residues. The CDR3 region is CASSPSGGGVSTDTQYF. For the CDR3, the DNA is TGTGCCAGCAGCCCCTCCGGTGGCGGGGTAAGCACAGATACGCAGTATTTT.

The chain couples TRBV5-8 to TRBJ1-3; 8 bases map to TRBD1. J gave up 3 bases and V 4 bases, and 12 bases lay outside the gene matches. The germline gives CDR1 SGHTS, CDR2 YDEGEE. This CDR3 has 17 residues. The CDR3 sequence: CASSPNRGTGFGNTIYF. The CDR3 DNA is TGTGCCAGCAGCCCCAACCGGGGGACAGGTTTTGGAAACACCATATATTTT.

The CDR3 sequence: CASSQDMDSLFPEQYF. As DNA, the CDR3 is TGCGCCAGCAGCCAAGATATGGACAGTTTATTTCCCGAGCAGTACTTC. The chain has TRBV4-1 and TRBJ2-7, with D maybe TRBD1 (6 bases). From germline, CDR1 is MGHRA and CDR2 YSYEKL. The CDR3 contains 16 residues. Trimming removed 0 bases from V and 6 bases from J, with 18 bases in between.

On this clone itself: Other DNA sequences within the sample encode an identical CDR3. The rearrangement links TRBV15 to TRBJ2-7, with D maybe TRBD1 (5 bases). Trimming cost V 0 bases and J 2 bases, with 8 bases left between them. There are 14 residues in the CDR3. Germline CDR1 LNHNV, CDR2 YYDKDF (reference sequence). CDR3 protein: CATSRDRGTYEQYF. In nucleotides, the CDR3 is TGTGCCACCAGCAGAGATAGGGGAACCTACGAGCAGTACTTC.

The chain carries TRBV28 and TRBJ2-5; TRBD1 is a possible D gene (5 bases). V shed 6 bases and J shed 9 bases, with 14 bases lying between them. This CDR3 contains 12 residues. Germline V gives CDR1 MDHEN, CDR2 SYDVKM. For the CDR3, the DNA is TGTGCCAGCAGCACACCCCGCAGGGCCCAGTACTTC. Its translation is CASSTPRRAQYF.

This chain uses TRBV4-1 with TRBJ2-5, with a possible D match to TRBD2 (5 bases). Germline loops: CDR1 MGHRA, CDR2 YSYEKL. The length of the CDR3 is 15 residues. V was clipped by 3 bases and J by 2 bases, with 13 bases between them. This CDR3 reads CASSHLGAEQETQYF. CDR3 DNA: TGCGCCAGCAGCCATTTGGGAGCAGAGCAAGAGACCCAGTACTTC.

This chain links TRBV5-4 with TRBJ2-3; 12 bases agree with TRBD2. V lost 2 bases, J lost 1 base, and 8 bases stayed unmatched. The germline V gene has CDR1 SGHNT and CDR2 YYREEE (reference sequence). The CDR3 has 18 amino acids. The CDR3 DNA sequence: TGTGCCAGCAGCTTTAGCCTAGCGGGGGGGCCCGGCACAGATACGCAGTATTTT. It codes for CASSFSLAGGPGTDTQYF.

CDR3 in amino acids: CASSQEQGTSTWSSYNSPLHF. Here the CDR3 DNA reads TGTGCCAGCAGCCAAGAACAGGGGACCTCTACTTGGAGCTCCTATAATTCACCCCTCCACTTT. The chain links TRBV4-2 to TRBJ1-6, with 7 bases lining up with TRBD1. V was clipped by 0 bases and J by 0 bases; unmatched bases: 14. There are 21 residues in the CDR3. Germline-derived CDR1 and CDR2 are LGHNA and YNFKEQ.

The gene calls are TRBV9 and TRBJ2-2; no definite D call. The CDR3 is 16 amino acids. From germline, CDR1 is SGDLS and CDR2 YYNGEE. Trimming left V 4 bases short and J 6 bases short, with 19 bases between. The CDR3 nucleotides read TGTGCCAGCAGCCCGCATCATAGGCGGTTAGCCGGGGAGCTGTTTTTT. Its protein product is CASSPHHRRLAGELFF.

V is TRBV15 and J is TRBJ2-5; TRBD2 agrees at 10 bases. The CDR3 is 16 residues long. Germline lookup yields CDR1 LNHNV and CDR2 YYDKDF (reference sequence). V shed 0 bases, J shed 3 bases, and the junction held 4 bases outside the gene matches. The CDR3 DNA reads TGTGCCACCAGCAGAGAGAGCGGGGGGGCAAAAGAGACCCAGTACTTC. Encoded protein: CATSRESGGAKETQYF.

The chain joins TRBV18 to TRBJ2-2, with TRBD1 matching 8 bases. The CDR3 has 16 amino acids. V shed 2 bases, J shed 3 bases, and the junction held 5 bases outside the gene matches. CDR1 and CDR2 (germline): KGHSH, LQKENI. CDR3 loop: CASSPGAGGHTGELFF. The CDR3 nucleotides read TGTGCCAGCTCACCAGGGGCAGGGGGCCACACCGGGGAGCTGTTTTTT.

V is TRBV4-1 and J is TRBJ1-6, with D perhaps matching TRBD1 (5 bases). In germline, CDR1 is MGHRA, CDR2 YSYEKL. The CDR3 length is 16 residues. V was pared by 3 bases and J by 3 bases, with 12 bases between. CDR3 DNA: TGCGCCAGCAGCCACGACTCTCAGGGCTATAATTCACCCCTCCACTTT. Its protein product is CASSHDSQGYNSPLHF.

The V gene is TRBV28, the J gene TRBJ2-7; tentatively, D is TRBD1 (7 bases). The CDR3 extends over 15 amino acids. Trimming removed 7 bases at V and 0 bases at J, with 16 bases between. Germline CDR1 reads MDHEN; CDR2 reads SYDVKM. The CDR3: CASTPAGQSSYEQYF. The CDR3 DNA sequence: TGTGCCAGCACCCCCGCGGGACAGAGCTCCTACGAGCAGTACTTC.

The chain carries TRBV7-2 and TRBJ2-3; D is unresolved. CDR1 SGHTA and CDR2 FQGNSA come from the germline V gene. The V gene lost 3 bases and the J gene lost 4 bases, with 11 bases spanning the gap. CDR3 size: 14 residues. The CDR3 coding sequence is TGTGCCAGCAGCTTGGGCGTGGTTTCAGATACGCAGTATTTT. Protein product: CASSLGVVSDTQYF.

The chain couples TRBV7-6 to TRBJ2-1, with 16 bases matching TRBD2. V lost 3 bases and J lost 9; bases outside the gene matches: 8. This CDR3 has 17 residues. The germline CDR1 and CDR2 sequences are SGHVS and FNYEAQ. The CDR3 loop is CASSLEGTSGRVTEQFF. Here the CDR3 DNA reads TGTGCCAGCAGCTTGGAGGGGACTAGCGGGAGGGTCACTGAGCAGTTCTTC. The variable domain in full, completed from reference TRBV7-6 and TRBJ2-1, reads GAGVSQSPRYKVTKRGQDVALRCDPISGHVSLYWYRQALGQGPEFLTYFNYEAQQDKSGLPNDRFSAERPEGSISTLTIQRTEQRDSAMYRCASSLEGTSGRVTEQFFGPGTRLTVL.

The chain carries TRBV5-1 and TRBJ2-1; D is uncertain. This CDR3 region has 15 residues. The germline V gene has CDR1 SGHRS and CDR2 YFSETQ. Trimming left V 2 bases short and J 0 bases short, with 9 bases between. The CDR3 coding sequence is TGCGCCAGCAGCTTCAGCTCCAGCTCCTACAATGAGCAGTTCTTC. Encoded protein: CASSFSSSSYNEQFF.

This chain links TRBV11-2 with TRBJ1-3, with TRBD1 matching 7 bases. The germline CDR1 and CDR2 sequences are SGHAT and FQNNGV. The length of the CDR3 is 18 residues. Trimming at V came to 2 bases and at J to 4 bases, leaving 14 bases not matched to a gene. CDR3 amino acids: CASSLRLGQGDFGNTIYF. CDR3 nucleotides: TGTGCCAGCAGCTTAAGATTGGGGCAGGGGGATTTCGGAAACACCATATATTTT.

The CDR3 here is CASSYSRTAWEQYF. As DNA, the CDR3 is TGTGCCAGCAGTTACAGCCGGACCGCTTGGGAGCAGTACTTC. The V call is TRBV6-5, the J call TRBJ2-7; no firm D call. From germline, CDR1 is MNHEY and CDR2 SVGAGI. V was clipped by 2 bases and J by 7 bases, with 15 bases between them. This CDR3 region has 14 residues.

The rearrangement links TRBV5-8 to TRBJ2-7, with 7 bases fitting TRBD1. V was pared by 3 bases and J by 7 bases, with 16 bases of the junction left unmatched. Germline V gene sequence: CDR1 SGHTS, CDR2 YDEGEE. This CDR3 is built from 16 residues. The CDR3 sequence is CASSSYSDRLKGEQYF. CDR3 in DNA: TGTGCCAGCAGCTCGTATTCGGACAGGTTGAAGGGGGAGCAGTACTTC.

The chain links TRBV5-1 to TRBJ1-2; 7 bases fit TRBD1. The CDR3 has 16 amino acids. J gave up 4 bases and V 3 bases, and 12 bases lay outside the gene matches. Germline-derived CDR1 and CDR2 are SGHRS and YFSETQ. CDR3 protein: CASSSRDRGRGYGYTF. The CDR3 DNA reads as TGCGCCAGCAGCTCCCGAGATAGGGGGCGAGGCTATGGCTACACCTTC.

The V and J genes are TRBV2 and TRBJ1-4; tentatively, D is TRBD1 (5 bases). Per germline, CDR1 SNHLY and CDR2 FYNNEI. Trimming took 7 bases from V and 8 from J, leaving 8 bases between them. The CDR3 sequence is 11 residues long. CDR3 nucleotide sequence: TGTGCCAGCACCAGGGAGGAAAAACTGTTTTTT. This encodes CASTREEKLFF.

The gene calls are TRBV5-1 and TRBJ2-7, with D perhaps TRBD1 (5 bases). The CDR3 runs 15 residues. The germline CDR1 and CDR2 sequences are SGHRS and YFSETQ. V shed 0 bases and J shed 1 base, with 11 bases lying between them. The CDR3, as DNA: TGCGCCAGCAGCTTGGCTGAGACAGAATCCTACGAGCAGTACTTC. Encoded protein: CASSLAETESYEQYF.

V is TRBV9 and J is TRBJ2-7, with 8 nucleotides matching TRBD2. This CDR3 is built from 15 residues. V gave up 4 bases and J gave up 0 bases; unmatched junction bases: 6. Germline loops: CDR1 SGDLS, CDR2 YYNGEE. In nucleotides, the CDR3 is TGTGCCAGCAGCCCCGGGGGGGCAGCCTCCTACGAGCAGTACTTC. Translating gives CASSPGGAASYEQYF.

This chain uses TRBV6-6 with TRBJ1-5; D uncertain. The CDR3 totals 15 residues. Looked up from germline, CDR1 is MNHNY and CDR2 is SVGAGI (reference sequence). The V and J ends lost 0 bases and 4 bases respectively, with 10 bases between them. The CDR3 loop reads CASSYSPLGNQPQHF. In DNA form, the CDR3 reads TGTGCCAGCAGTTACTCTCCCCTGGGGAATCAGCCCCAGCATTTT.